This T cell receptor (beta chain) was found in a study of blood T cell repertoires in COVID-19 (dated by TCRdb to 2018 to 2021). A note on the overall study: Samples from collaborators originated in the United States, Italy and Spain and spanned both the acute and convalescent phases of COVID-19. Deeply sampled blood TCRbeta repertoires from subjects exposed to, actively infected with, or recovered from COVID-19 were included in the dataset. The samples were drawn from the first 160 participants of the ongoing ImmuneRACE study and from 1,254 subjects provided by 6 global collaborators. Where available, HLA class I and class II types were obtained from metadata supplied by the sample provider rather than from assay-based typing. The repertoires were made available in a free public database intended to serve as a resource for research on the immune response to SARS-CoV-2. Nearly every sample came with metadata listing a de-identified subject ID, COVID-19 status, age in years and sex. The prospective study material was composed of cDNA or gDNA derived from T cells, B-cell-depleted T cells, or PBMCs.

The immunoSEQ Assay, a bias-controlled multiplex PCR, was used to amplify TCRbeta CDR3 regions from genomic DNA. For the original study's pipeline: Within the assay, amplification of reference gene primers was used to estimate how many nucleated cells each sample contained. To quantify the absolute abundance of each unique TCRbeta CDR3 rearrangement, sequence reads were collapsed and filtered. Productive Simpson clonality was computed per sample as the square root of Simpson's diversity index over productive rearrangements. The table comes from immuneACCESS by way of TCRdb, which keeps in-frame sequences with V and J called. Part of the clones is missing from these tables; in studies checked, under half for an unresolved V gene and the rest for unknown reasons. V and J calls and clone size are given by that table; D and trimming were obtained from the DNA. The sample includes hundreds of thousands of clones, with approximately 90% observed a single time. Together, the top ten hold just over 7% of the sample.

A second Seattle source provided samples from volunteer blood donors who had recovered from COVID-19. The collaborating institutions used their own protocols to collect whole blood in K2EDTA tubes. For TCRbeta analysis, collaborator samples were shipped as frozen whole blood, as isolated PBMCs, or as DNA extracted from either sample type. General findings and caveats noted by the study authors: The quantity of clinical and demographic metadata differed by source and by participant and was supplied without curation.

On this clone itself: The specificity of this receptor is unknown. Within one base of it there is no much larger clone, and no base qualities were kept.

As encoded in the germline V gene, CDR1 is MNHEY while CDR2 is SVGAGI. Trimming leaves V shorter by 2 bases and J shorter by 3 bases, with the junction holding 3 bases beyond the gene matches. Including cysteine and phenylalanine, the CDR3 has 14 amino acids. Only the CDR3 DNA stays, 42 bases, in frame from base 1. The source material was peripheral blood. This clonotype was obtained from a man between 60 and 75 years old who had recovered from COVID-19. Recombination connected TRBV6-5 to TRBJ2-5; a stretch of 7 junction bases matches TRBD2. The sequence in DNA is TGTGCCAGCAGTTACGAGGGGAGGGAAGAGACCCAGTACTTC. Translated, it reads CASSYEGREETQYF.